This record covers a single T cell receptor beta chain. Its antigen remains unknown. V lost 0 bases and J 0 bases, leaving 6 bases between the germline ends. CDR3 size: 16 residues. CDR1 SEHNR and CDR2 FQNEAQ come from the germline V gene (reference sequence). This specimen belongs to a study of cytomegalovirus exposure and HLA in healthy donors. Turning to the study itself: For the approximately 360 genotyped donors, 81% fell within the Caucasian-associated ancestry cluster. General study points: Earlier analysis yielded a pattern in which most TCR beta V segments were productive about 87% or about 30% of the time.

60 Vbeta and 13 Jbeta primers were used in PCR. Libraries were prepared by immunoSEQ multiplex PCR; TCRdb keeps only in-frame clonotypes and omits some of them. This table holds about 33,000 clones, 53% found once. The source of this sequence is a woman aged 40 to 50 in good health and CMV-seropositive. Source material: PBMCs. This rearrangement joins TRBV7-9 to TRBJ2-6; the D gene is possibly TRBD2 (6 bases). The CDR3 loop is CASSLARGSGANVLTF. In DNA form, the CDR3 reads TGTGCCAGCAGCTTAGCGCGGGGCTCTGGGGCCAACGTCCTGACTTTC.